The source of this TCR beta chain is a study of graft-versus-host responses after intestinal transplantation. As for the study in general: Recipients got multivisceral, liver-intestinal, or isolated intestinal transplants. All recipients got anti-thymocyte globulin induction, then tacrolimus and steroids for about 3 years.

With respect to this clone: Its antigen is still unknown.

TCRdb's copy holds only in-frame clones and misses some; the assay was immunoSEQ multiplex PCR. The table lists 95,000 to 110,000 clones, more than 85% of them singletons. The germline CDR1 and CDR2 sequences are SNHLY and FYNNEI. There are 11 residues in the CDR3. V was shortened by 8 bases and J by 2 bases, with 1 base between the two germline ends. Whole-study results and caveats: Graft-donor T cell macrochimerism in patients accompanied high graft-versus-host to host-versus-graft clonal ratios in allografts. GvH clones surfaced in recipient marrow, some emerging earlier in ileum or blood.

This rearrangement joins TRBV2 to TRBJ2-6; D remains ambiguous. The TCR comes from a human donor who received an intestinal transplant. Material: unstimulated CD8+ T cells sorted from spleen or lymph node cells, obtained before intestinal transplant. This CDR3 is CASAGANVLTF. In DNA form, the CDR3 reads TGTGCCAGCGCTGGGGCCAACGTCCTGACTTTC.